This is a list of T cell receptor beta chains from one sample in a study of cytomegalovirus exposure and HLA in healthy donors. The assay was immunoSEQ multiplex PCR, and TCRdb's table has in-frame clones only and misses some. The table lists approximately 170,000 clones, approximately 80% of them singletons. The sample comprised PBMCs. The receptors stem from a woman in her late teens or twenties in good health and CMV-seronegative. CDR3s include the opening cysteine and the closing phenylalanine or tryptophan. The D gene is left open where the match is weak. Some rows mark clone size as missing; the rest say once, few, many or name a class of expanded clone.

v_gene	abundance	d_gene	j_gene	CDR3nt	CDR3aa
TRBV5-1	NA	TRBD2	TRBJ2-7	TGCGCCAGCAGCCCAGAGGAGCTAGCGGGAGTTTCCGAGCAGTACTTC	CASSPEELAGVSEQYF
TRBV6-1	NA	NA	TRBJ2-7	TGTGCCAGCATCGGGACTGGACTCCACGAGCAGTACTTC	CASIGTGLHEQYF
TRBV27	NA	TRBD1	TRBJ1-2	TGTGCCAGCAGGCTGACAGGGGGCCGGTTTAACTATGGCTACACCTTC	CASRLTGGRFNYGYTF
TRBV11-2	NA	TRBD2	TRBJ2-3	TGTGCCAGCAGCCGATCAGGGCGGGGGGACACAGATACGCAGTATTTT	CASSRSGRGDTDTQYF
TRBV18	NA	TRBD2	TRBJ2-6	TGTGCCAGCTCACCAACGCCGGGACTATTAAACGGGAGCTCTGGGGCCAACGTCCTGACTTTC	CASSPTPGLLNGSSGANVLTF
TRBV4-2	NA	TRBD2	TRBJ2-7	TGTGCCAGCACCCCCTCACCGACTAGCGGCTACGAGCAGTACTTC	CASTPSPTSGYEQYF
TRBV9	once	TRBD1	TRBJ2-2	TGTGCCAGCAGCGTAGGGGACAGGGATTATACCGGGGAGCTGTTTTTT	CASSVGDRDYTGELFF
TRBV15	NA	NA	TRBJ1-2	TGTGCCACCAGCAGAGGTGGACAGATTTATGGCTACACCTTC	CATSRGGQIYGYTF
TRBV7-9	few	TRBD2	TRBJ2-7	TGTTCCAGCAGCCCCCGCCTTAGCGGGAGTGTCTACGAGCAGTACTTC	CSSSPRLSGSVYEQYF
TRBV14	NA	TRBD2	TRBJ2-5	TGTGCCAGCAGTAATACCGGACTAGCGCGACAGAAAGAGACCCAGTACTTC	CASSNTGLARQKETQYF
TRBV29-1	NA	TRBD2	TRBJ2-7	TGCAGCGGGACTGGGGAGGGTTCCTACGAGCAGTACTTC	CSGTGEGSYEQYF
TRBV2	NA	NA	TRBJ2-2	TGTGCCAGCAGAGTAGGGGTCGGCGGGGAGCTGTTTTTT	CASRVGVGGELFF
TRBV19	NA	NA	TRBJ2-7	TGTGCCAGTAGTGCCCAGCGAATCGGGGAGCAGTACTTC	CASSAQRIGEQYF
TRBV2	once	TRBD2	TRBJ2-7	TGTGCCAGCATGGGGAGTTTAGCGGGGGACTACGAGCAGTACTTC	CASMGSLAGDYEQYF
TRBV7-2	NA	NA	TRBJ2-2	TGTGCCAGCAGTCAATCTATGGGGGAGCTGTTTTTT	CASSQSMGELFF
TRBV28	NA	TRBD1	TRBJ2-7	TGTGCCAGCAGGACTCGGGACAGGGTCTACGAGCAGTACTTC	CASRTRDRVYEQYF
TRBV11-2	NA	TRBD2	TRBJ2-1	TGTGCCAGCAGCTTAGGTCCTAGCGGAGGGGATGAGCAGTTCTTC	CASSLGPSGGDEQFF
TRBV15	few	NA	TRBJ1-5	TGTGCCACCAGCAGAGATATAGGGACTCCCGGCAAGCCCCAGCATTTT	CATSRDIGTPGKPQHF
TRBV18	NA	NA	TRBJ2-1	TGTGCCAGCTCACCGTTAAGCCAGTTCTTC	CASSPLSQFF
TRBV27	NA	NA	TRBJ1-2	TGTGCCAGCCGCAGGACAGCTTCCTATGGCTACACCTTC	CASRRTASYGYTF
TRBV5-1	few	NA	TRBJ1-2	TGCGCCAGCAGCTTGGACAGGGATGGCTACACCTTC	CASSLDRDGYTF
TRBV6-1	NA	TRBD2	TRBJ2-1	TGTGCCAGCAGTGAAAGACTAGCCCCCTCCTGGGAGCAGTTCTTC	CASSERLAPSWEQFF
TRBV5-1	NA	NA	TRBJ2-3	TGCGCCAGCAGCCGTTCAGATACGCAGTATTTT	CASSRSDTQYF
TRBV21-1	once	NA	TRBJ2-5	TGTGCCAGCAGCAAGGGTACAGGGGGCCAAGAGACCCAGTACTTC	CASSKGTGGQETQYF
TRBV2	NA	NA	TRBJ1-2	TGTGCCAGCAGTGAAGTCGGTAGCACGGTCTATGGCTACACCTTC	CASSEVGSTVYGYTF
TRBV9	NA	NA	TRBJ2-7	TGTGCCAGCAGCGTAGGGGATAGCGGAGCCTACGAGCAGTACTTC	CASSVGDSGAYEQYF
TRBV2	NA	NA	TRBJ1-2	TGTGCCAGCACGGTTAATGGCTACACCTTC	CASTVNGYTF
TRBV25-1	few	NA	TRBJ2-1	TGTGCCAGCAGTGAGTCCCCCAGGGTTGAGTTGTTCTTC	CASSESPRVELFF
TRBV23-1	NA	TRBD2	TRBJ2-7	TGCGCCAGCAGTCGTTCCGGGACTAGCGAATACTACGAGCAGTACTTC	CASSRSGTSEYYEQYF
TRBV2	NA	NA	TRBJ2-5	TGTGCCAGCACACGCGGGTCCCAGGAGACCCAGTACTTC	CASTRGSQETQYF
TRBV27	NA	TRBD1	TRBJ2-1	TGTGCCAGCAGTTCAGGGGGAGTCTACAATGAGCAGTTCTTC	CASSSGGVYNEQFF
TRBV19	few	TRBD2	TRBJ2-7	TGTGCCAGTAGCTCGCTAGCGGGAAGCTACGAGCAGTACTTC	CASSSLAGSYEQYF
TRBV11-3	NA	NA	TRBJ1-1	TGTGCCAGCAGCTTAGAGGCGAACACTGAAGCTTTCTTT	CASSLEANTEAFF
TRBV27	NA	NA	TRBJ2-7	NA	CASSFLAGYDEQYF
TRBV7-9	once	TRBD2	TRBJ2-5	TGTGCCAGCAGCCTCAGCGGGAGAAACCAAGAGACCCAGTACTTC	CASSLSGRNQETQYF
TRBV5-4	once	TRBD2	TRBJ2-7	TGTGCCAGCAACCCCCGCCTAGCGGCATACTCCTACGAGCAGTACTTC	CASNPRLAAYSYEQYF
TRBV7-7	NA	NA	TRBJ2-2	TGTGCTAGCAGCTTGAAACTAGAAAACACCGGGGAGCTGTTTTTT	CASSLKLENTGELFF
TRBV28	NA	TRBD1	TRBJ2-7	TGTGCCAGCAGTCCCTTCTCGGACAGGCCCTACGAGCAGTACTTC	CASSPFSDRPYEQYF
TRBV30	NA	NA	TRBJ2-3	TGTGCCTGGAGTGTACGGGGTTATACGCAGTATTTT	CAWSVRGYTQYF
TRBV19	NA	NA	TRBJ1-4	TGTGCCACGGCAACTAATGAAAAACTGTTTTTT	CATATNEKLFF
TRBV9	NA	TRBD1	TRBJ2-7	TGTGCCAGCAGCTATTCGGACAGGGGGGCCTACGAGCAGTACTTC	CASSYSDRGAYEQYF
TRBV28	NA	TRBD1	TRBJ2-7	TGCGCCAGCACCCGGGACAGCCACTACGAGCAGTACTTC	CASTRDSHYEQYF
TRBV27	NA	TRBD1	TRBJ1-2	TGTGCCAGCAGTTCGAACAGGGGCTATGGCTACACCTTC	CASSSNRGYGYTF
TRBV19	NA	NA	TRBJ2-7	TGTGCCAGTAGTATAATACTACGTCCTGCCTACGAGCAGTACTTC	CASSIILRPAYEQYF
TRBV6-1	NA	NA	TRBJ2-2	TGTGCCAGCGCCTACTGGGAGGACACCGGGGAGCTGTTTTTT	CASAYWEDTGELFF
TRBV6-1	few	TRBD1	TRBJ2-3	TGTGCCAGCAGTGATGGGACAGGGGGCACAGATACGCAGTATTTT	CASSDGTGGTDTQYF
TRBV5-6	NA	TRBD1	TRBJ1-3	TGTGCCAGCAGGGGGACAGGGTCTTCTGGAAACACCATATATTTT	CASRGTGSSGNTIYF
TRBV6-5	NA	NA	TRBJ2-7	TGTGCCAGCAGATCGACAGGCTCCTACGAGCAGTACTTC	CASRSTGSYEQYF
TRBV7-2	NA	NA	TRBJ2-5	TGTGCCAGCAGCTTAGCGGGCACCTCGTACCAAGAGACCCAGTACTTC	CASSLAGTSYQETQYF
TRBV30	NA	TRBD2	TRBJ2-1	TGTGCCTGGAGTAGACTAGCGGACCCAAACAATGAGCAGTTCTTC	CAWSRLADPNNEQFF
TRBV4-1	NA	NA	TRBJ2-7	TGCGCCAGCAGCCAAGATGTGGACAACCAGCAGTACTTC	CASSQDVDNQQYF
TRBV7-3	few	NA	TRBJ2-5	TGTGCCAGCAGCTTATTTTCGGGGATTCAAGAGACCCAGTACTTC	CASSLFSGIQETQYF
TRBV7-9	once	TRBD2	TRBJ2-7	TGTGCCAGCAGCTTAGGTCTAGCGGGAGCCGGATCTGGCAGATACGAGCAGTACTTC	CASSLGLAGAGSGRYEQYF
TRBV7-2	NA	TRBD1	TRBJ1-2	TGTGCCAGCAGCTCTAAAATCCGAGGGGGCGTCAACTATGGCTACACCTTC	CASSSKIRGGVNYGYTF
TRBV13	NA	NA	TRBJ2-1	TGTGCCAGCCGGGGGAGCTCCTACAATGAGCAGTTCTTC	CASRGSSYNEQFF
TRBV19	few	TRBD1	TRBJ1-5	TGTGCCAGTAGTAAGGGACAGGGGGCAGGTCAGCCCCAGCATTTT	CASSKGQGAGQPQHF
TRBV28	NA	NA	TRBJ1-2	TGTGCCAGCAGATCCCTGGGGCTTGTCTATGGCTACACCTTC	CASRSLGLVYGYTF